This TCR beta chain stems from a study of cytomegalovirus exposure and HLA in healthy donors. Germline V gene lookup returns CDR1 SQVTM and CDR2 ANQGSEA. The CDR3 consists of 15 residues. Trimming removed 6 bases at V and 6 bases at J, with 20 bases between. The table lists this clone with a few counts. Its antigen is unknown. It was with 60 Vbeta and 13 Jbeta primers that the PCR ran. The method was immunoSEQ multiplex PCR; TCRdb's version includes in-frame clones alone and lacks a portion of them. The table has about 130,000 clones, under 20% seen once. Study outcomes and limitations: It is likely that the observed cluster of highly shared sequence variants was a sequencing artifact.

While unrecorded immune exposures were likely, the donors were nominally healthy when sampled. Sequenced: PBMCs. The receptor was derived from a female donor in good health and CMV-seropositive. The gene calls are TRBV29-1 and TRBJ1-4; tentative D call: TRBD1 (6 bases). CDR3 in DNA: TGCAGCGTGGGAAAACCGGGACAACCTCATGAAAAACTGTTTTTT. It encodes CSVGKPGQPHEKLFF.